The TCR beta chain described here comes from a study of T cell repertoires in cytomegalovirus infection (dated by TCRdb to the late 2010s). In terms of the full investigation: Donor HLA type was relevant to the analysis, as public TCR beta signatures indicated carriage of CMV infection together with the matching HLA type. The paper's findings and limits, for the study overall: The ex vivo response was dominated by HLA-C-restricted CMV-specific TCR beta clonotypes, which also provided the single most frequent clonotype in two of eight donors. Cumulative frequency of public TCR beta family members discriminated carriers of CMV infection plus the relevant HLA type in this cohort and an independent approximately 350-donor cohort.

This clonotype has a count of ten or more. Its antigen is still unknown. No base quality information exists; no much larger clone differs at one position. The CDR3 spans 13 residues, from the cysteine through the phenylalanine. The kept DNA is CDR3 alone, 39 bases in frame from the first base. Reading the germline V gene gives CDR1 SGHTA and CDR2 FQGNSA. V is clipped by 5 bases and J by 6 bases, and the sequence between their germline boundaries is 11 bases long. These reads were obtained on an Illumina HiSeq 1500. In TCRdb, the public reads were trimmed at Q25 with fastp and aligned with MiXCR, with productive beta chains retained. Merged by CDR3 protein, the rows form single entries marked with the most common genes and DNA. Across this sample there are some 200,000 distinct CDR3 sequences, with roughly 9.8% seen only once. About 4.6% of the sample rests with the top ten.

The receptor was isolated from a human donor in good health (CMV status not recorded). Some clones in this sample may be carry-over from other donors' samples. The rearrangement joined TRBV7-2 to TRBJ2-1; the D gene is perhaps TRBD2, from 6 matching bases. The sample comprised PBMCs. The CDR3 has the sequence CASSPGAGNEQFF. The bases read TGTGCCAGCAGCCCGGGAGCAGGCAATGAGCAGTTCTTC.